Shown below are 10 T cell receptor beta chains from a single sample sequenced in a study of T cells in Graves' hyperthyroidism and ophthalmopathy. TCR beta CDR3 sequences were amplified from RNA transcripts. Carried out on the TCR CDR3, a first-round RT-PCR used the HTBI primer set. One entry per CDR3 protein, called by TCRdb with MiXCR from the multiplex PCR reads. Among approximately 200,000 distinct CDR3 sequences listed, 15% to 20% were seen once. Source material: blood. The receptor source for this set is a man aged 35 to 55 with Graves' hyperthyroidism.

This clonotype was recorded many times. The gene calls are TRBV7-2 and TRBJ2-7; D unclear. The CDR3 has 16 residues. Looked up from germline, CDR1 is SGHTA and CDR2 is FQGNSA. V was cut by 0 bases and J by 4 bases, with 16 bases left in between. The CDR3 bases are TGTGCCAGCAGCTTAGCGTCGGCGGTCGGAAGATACGAGCAGTACTTC. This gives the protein CASSLASAVGRYEQYF.

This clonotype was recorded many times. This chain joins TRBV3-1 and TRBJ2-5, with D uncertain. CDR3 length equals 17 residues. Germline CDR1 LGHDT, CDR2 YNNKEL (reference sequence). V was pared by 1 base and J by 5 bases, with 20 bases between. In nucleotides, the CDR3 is TGTGCCAGCAGCCAAGGTTTCGCCAGGCCCAGTGGGGAGACCCAGTACTTC. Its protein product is CASSQGFARPSGETQYF.

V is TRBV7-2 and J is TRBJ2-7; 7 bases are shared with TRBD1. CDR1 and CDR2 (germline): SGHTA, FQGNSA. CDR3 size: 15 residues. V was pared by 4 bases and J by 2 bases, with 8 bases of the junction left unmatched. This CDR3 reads CASSSRQGLPYEQYF. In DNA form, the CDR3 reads TGTGCCAGCAGCTCTAGACAGGGTCTTCCCTACGAGCAGTACTTC.

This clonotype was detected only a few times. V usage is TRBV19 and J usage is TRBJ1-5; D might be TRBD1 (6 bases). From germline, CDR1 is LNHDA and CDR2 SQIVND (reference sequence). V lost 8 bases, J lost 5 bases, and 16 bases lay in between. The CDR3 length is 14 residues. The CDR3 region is CASRTQGYDQPQHF. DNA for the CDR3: TGTGCCAGTCGCACACAGGGTTATGATCAGCCCCAGCATTTT.

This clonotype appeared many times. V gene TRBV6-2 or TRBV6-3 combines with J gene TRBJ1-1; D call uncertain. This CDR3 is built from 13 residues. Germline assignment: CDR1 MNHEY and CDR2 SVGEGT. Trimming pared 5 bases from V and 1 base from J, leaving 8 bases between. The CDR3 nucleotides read TGTGCCAGCAGTCGATTCAAGAACACTGAAGCTTTCTTT. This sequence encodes CASSRFKNTEAFF.

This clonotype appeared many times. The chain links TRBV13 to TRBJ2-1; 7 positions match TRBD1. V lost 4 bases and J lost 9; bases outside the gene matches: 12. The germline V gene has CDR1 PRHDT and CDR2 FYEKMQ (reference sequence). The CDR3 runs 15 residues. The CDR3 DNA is TGTGCCAGCAGCTCGCAGACAGGGCCCGTGGGTGAGCAGTTCTTC. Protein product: CASSSQTGPVGEQFF.

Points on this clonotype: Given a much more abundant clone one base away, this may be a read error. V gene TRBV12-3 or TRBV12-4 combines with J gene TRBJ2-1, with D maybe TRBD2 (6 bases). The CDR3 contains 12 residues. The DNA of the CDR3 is TGTGCCAGCAGCGCCGGACTAAATGAGCAGCTCTTC. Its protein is CASSAGLNEQLF.

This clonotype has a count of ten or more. The CDR3 bases are TGTGCCAGCACCACAAGTGGCGGGTTCTATGGCTACACCTTC. Translation gives CASTTSGGFYGYTF. The gene calls are TRBV3-1 and TRBJ1-2; D ambiguous. Trimming shortened V by 7 bases and J by 4 bases, and 16 bases separated the two germline ends. Looked up from germline, CDR1 is LGHDT and CDR2 is YNNKEL (reference sequence). This CDR3 has 14 residues.

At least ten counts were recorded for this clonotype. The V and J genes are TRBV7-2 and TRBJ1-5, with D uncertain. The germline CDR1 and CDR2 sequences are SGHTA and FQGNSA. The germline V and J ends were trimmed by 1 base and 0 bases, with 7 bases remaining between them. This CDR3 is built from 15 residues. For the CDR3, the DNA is TGTGCCAGCAGCTTAGACAGAGATAGCAATCAGCCCCAGCATTTT. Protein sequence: CASSLDRDSNQPQHF.

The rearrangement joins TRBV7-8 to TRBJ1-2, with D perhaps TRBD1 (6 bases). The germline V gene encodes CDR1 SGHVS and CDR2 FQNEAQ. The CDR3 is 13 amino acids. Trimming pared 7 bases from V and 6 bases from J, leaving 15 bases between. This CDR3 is CASTEQGPHGYTF. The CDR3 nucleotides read TGTGCCAGCACTGAACAGGGCCCCCATGGCTACACCTTC.